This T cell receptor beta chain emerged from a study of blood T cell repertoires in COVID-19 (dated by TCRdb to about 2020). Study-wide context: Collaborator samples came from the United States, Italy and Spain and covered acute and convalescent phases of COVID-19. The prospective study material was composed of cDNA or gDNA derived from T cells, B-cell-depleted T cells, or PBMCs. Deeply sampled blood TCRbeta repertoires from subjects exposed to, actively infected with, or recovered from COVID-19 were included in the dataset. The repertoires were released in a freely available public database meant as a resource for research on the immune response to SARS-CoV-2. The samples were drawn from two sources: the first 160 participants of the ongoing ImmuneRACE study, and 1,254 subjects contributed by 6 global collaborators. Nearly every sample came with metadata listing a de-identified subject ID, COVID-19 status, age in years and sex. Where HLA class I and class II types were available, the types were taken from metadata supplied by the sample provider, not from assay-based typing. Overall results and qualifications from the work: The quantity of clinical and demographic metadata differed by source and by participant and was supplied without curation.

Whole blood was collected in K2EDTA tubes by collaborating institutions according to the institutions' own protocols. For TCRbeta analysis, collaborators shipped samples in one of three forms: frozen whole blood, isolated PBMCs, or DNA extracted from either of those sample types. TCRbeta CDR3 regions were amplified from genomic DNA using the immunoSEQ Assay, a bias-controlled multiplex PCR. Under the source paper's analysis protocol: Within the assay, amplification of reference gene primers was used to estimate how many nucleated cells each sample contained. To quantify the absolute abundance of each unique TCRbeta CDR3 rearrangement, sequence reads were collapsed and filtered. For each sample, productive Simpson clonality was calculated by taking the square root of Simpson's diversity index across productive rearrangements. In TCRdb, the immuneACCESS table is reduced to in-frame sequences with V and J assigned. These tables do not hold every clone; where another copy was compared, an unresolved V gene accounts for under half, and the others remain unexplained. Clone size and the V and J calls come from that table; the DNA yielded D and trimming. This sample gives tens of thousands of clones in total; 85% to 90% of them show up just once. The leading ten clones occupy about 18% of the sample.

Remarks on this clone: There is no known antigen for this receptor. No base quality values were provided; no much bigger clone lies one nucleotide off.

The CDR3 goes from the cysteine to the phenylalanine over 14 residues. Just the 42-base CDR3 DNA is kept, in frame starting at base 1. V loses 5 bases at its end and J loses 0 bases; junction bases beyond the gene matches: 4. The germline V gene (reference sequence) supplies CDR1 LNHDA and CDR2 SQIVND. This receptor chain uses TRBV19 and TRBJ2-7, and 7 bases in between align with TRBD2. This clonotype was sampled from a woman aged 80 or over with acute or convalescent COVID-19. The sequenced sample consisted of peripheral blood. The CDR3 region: CASSRLAGSYEQYF. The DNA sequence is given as TGTGCCAGTAGTCGATTAGCGGGCTCCTACGAGCAGTACTTC.